The sequence of this T cell receptor beta chain was determined in a study of T cells in Graves' hyperthyroidism and ophthalmopathy. At the level of the study: Peripheral blood was obtained at initial diagnosis, preceding any treatment.

Trimming cost V 5 bases and J 5 bases, with 15 bases left between them. The CDR3 is 14 residues long. The study excluded patients with uncontrolled infection, other autoimmune disease, pregnancy or lactation. Amplification of TCR beta CDR3 regions was performed using RNA transcripts as template. HTBI primers drove first-round RT-PCR of the TCR CDR3. TCRdb re-derived calls from the multiplex PCR reads in MiXCR, one entry per CDR3 protein. The table shows 550,000 to 600,000 distinct CDR3 sequences, with roughly 17% occurring only once. Broader study findings: From stable hyperthyroidism, ophthalmopathy was set apart by a 13 V-J model.

Turning to this clonotype: Its target is unknown.

The sequenced sample was blood. This receptor was obtained from a young woman with Graves' hyperthyroidism. The genes are TRBV12-3 or TRBV12-4 and TRBJ1-2; the D gene is possibly TRBD1 (5 bases). As DNA, the CDR3 is TGTGCCAGCAGTCCAGGGTCAAGCTTTTATGGCTACACCTTC. Its translation is CASSPGSSFYGYTF.